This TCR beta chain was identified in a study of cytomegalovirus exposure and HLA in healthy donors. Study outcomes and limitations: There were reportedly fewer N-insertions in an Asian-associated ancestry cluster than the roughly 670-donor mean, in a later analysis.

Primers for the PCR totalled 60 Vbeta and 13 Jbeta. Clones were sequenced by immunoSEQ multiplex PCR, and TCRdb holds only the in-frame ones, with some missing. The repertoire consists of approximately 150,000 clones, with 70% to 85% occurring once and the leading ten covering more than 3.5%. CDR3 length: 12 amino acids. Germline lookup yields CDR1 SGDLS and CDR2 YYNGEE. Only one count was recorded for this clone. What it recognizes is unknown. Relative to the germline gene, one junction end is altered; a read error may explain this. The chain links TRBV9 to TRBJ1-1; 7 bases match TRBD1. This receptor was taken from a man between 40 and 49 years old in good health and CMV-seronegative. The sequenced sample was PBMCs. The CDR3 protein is CASSADRASPLF. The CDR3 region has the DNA TGTGCCAGCAGCGCAGACAGGGCCTCTCCCCTGTTT.